These T cell receptor beta chains were read from a single sample in a study of T cells in Graves' hyperthyroidism and ophthalmopathy. TCRdb fed the multiplex PCR reads into MiXCR, producing one record per CDR3 protein. The sample holds nearly 600,000 distinct CDR3 sequences, approximately 15% seen once. Sequencing used blood. The origin of the receptors is a woman between 18 and 29 years old with Graves' ophthalmopathy. The CDR3 runs from the conserved cysteine through the conserved F or W. The D gene is left open where the match is weak. A clone size is listed for some rows: how often the clone was seen (once, few, many), or a class if it is expanded.

>TRBJ2-7|TRBV5-8|many|NA
TGTGCCAGCAGCTTAGTTTCTGGCGAGCAGTACTTC
CASSLVSGEQYF
>TRBJ2-2|TRBV12-3/TRBV12-4|few|TRBD2
TGTGCCAGCCTAGGGATTAGCGGGGCACACGAGGTGAAGCTGTTTTTT
CASLGISGAHEVKLFF
>TRBJ2-4|TRBV7-9|many|TRBD2
TGTGCCAGCAGCTCAACTAGCGGGGGGGTCATTCAGTACTTC
CASSSTSGGVIQYF
>TRBJ1-6|TRBV19|few|NA
TGTGCCAGTAGTAGAAAAGAGTCACCCCTCCACTTT
CASSRKESPLHF
>TRBJ2-5|TRBV27|many|TRBD2
TGTGCCAGCAGAACTAGCGGGTTCCAAGAGACCCAGTACTTC
CASRTSGFQETQYF
>TRBJ1-5|TRBV18|many|NA
TGTGCCAGCGCCGAGAGGGGTGAAGATCAGCCCCAGCATTTT
CASAERGEDQPQHF
>TRBJ2-4|TRBV20-1|many|NA
TGCAGTGCCCCCGTGGAGACGGACATTCAGTACTTC
CSAPVETDIQYF
>TRBJ2-7|TRBV28|many|NA
TGTGCCAGCACCCAGAACAGGGCCCCCTACGAGCAGTACTTC
CASTQNRAPYEQYF
>TRBJ2-7|TRBV20-1|many|TRBD2
TGCAGTGCTAAGGCGGGAGGGCCCTACGAGCAGTACTTC
CSAKAGGPYEQYF
>TRBJ2-1|TRBV14|NA|TRBD1
TGTGCCAGCAGCCAATTTACAGGGGGAGGCAATGAGCAGTTCTTC
CASSQFTGGGNEQFF
>TRBJ1-2|TRBV6-6|few|NA
TGTGCCAGCAGTTACATGGGCAGCTACACCTTC
CASSYMGSYTF
>TRBJ2-1|TRBV24-1|NA|TRBD2
TGTGCCACCAGTGATTTGCGCCTGGGCCTAGCGGGAGGCCTTCAGTTCTTC
CATSDLRLGLAGGLQFF
>TRBJ1-5|TRBV3-1|many|TRBD1
TGTGCCAGCAGCCGGACAGGGGGCTTGCAGCCCCAGCATTTT
CASSRTGGLQPQHF
>TRBJ1-2|TRBV18|NA|NA
TGTGCCAGCTCACCGCGGCGTGACAGCGCTCACTATGGCTACACCTTC
CASSPRRDSAHYGYTF
>TRBJ2-5|TRBV24-1|few|TRBD2
TGTGCCACCAGTGATGACAGACTAGCGGGAGCCCAAGAGACCCAGTACTTC
CATSDDRLAGAQETQYF
>TRBJ1-2|TRBV6-1|NA|NA
TGTGCCAGCAGTTGTTGCTTTCTGGGGGTCAGTCAGACCATCTACTATGGCTACACCTTC
CASSCCFLGVSQTIYYGYTF
>TRBJ1-1|TRBV7-8|many|NA
TGTGCCAGCAGCTTAGCCTATGGAGAAGCTTTCTTT
CASSLAYGEAFF
>TRBJ2-2|TRBV11-2|few|TRBD2
TGTGCCAGCAGCCCCGCAAGGGGACTAGCGGGAGTCGCCACCGGGGAGCTGTTTTTT
CASSPARGLAGVATGELFF
>TRBJ1-3|TRBV27|NA|TRBD1
TGTGCCAGCAGTTTATCGGGGACAGGGGGGCACACCATATATTTT
CASSLSGTGGHTIYF
>TRBJ1-1|TRBV9|many|TRBD1
TGTGCCAGCAGCGCCGGGGACAGCAGGAACACTGAAGCTTTCTTT
CASSAGDSRNTEAFF